This T cell receptor (beta chain) was captured in a study of cytomegalovirus exposure and HLA in healthy donors (dated by TCRdb to about 2017). Concerning the study at large: An earlier analysis of some 600 of the donors reported 276 Gb of sequence data and about 120 million unique TCR beta sequences obtained from some 200 million T cells. An early release covering roughly 640 HLA-typed donors comprised roughly 300 gigabases of sequencing data and 65 million to 100 million unique TCR sequences. Of the 350 to 450 genotyped donors, more than 75% were placed in the genetic ancestry cluster associated with self-reported Caucasian donors. The aim of the study was to test whether cataloging public T cell receptors could identify signatures of past pathogen exposure. The study profiled the T cell repertoires of fewer than 850 subjects by immunosequencing and related them to cytomegalovirus serostatus. In addition to the first cohort of 666 subjects, a separate validation cohort of approximately 130 different subjects was used. High-throughput TCR immunosequencing, statistical association of individual TCRs with disease status, and machine learning were combined to predict cytomegalovirus infection status. A later analysis re-examined previously published TCR beta repertoires from just over 650 donors and added high-resolution HLA genotyping to investigate patterns of TCR occurrence. Rather than drawing on any new phenotypic data, the later analysis identified candidate immune exposures from TCR beta sequences and the way those sequences occurred across donors. An earlier analysis of fewer than 700 of the donors applied high-throughput TCR beta sequencing to assess whether each TCR beta V gene segment acted as functional or pseudogenic. Donor age, sex, ethnicity and CMV serostatus were collected together with the repertoire data. A later genetic analysis took genome-wide SNP genotypes for about three fifths of the 666 donors and used that subset as a discovery cohort. All discovery cohort repertoires had been generated using a single sequencing platform. HLA typing included class I and class II loci at four-digit resolution. Typing coverage varied by locus: roughly 620-640 donors for A, B, C, DRB1 and DQB1; more than 500 for DQA1; some 610 for DPA1; approximately 450 for DPB1. Roughly five DR-DQ haplotypes were handled as single units for association and clustering, since linkage in the cohort was strong. On average, about 200,000 unique TCR beta nucleotide sequences were sequenced per donor among 350 to 400 genotyped donors of the cohort, with roughly a sixth of those sequences being non-productive.

Including the terminal cysteine and phenylalanine, the CDR3 comprises 10 residues. This entry keeps only the CDR3 DNA: 30 bases, framed from base 1. Trimming takes 7 bases off V and 10 bases off J; junction bases not matched to a gene: 5. For CDR1 and CDR2, the germline V gene lists SGHTS and YDEGEE. Library prep was done by the immunoSEQ multiplex PCR assay. For the multiplex PCR, a mixture combining 60 forward primers for TCR Vbeta segments and 13 reverse primers for TCR Jbeta segments was used. The CDR3 region of rearranged TCR beta genes was amplified from genomic DNA with a multiplex PCR assay. The Illumina HiSeq System was used to sequence the amplified TCR beta libraries as 87-base-pair reads. For the original study's pipeline: Across the 670 or so repertoires, a later analysis counted 80 million or so unique TCR beta chains, roughly 11 million of which were shared by at least two donors. Raw reads were error-corrected and collapsed into unique sequences with a nearest-neighbor algorithm that merged closely related sequences to remove PCR and sequencing errors. V, D and J gene segments were assigned by aligning CDR3 sequences to IMGT reference sequences. For a sequence to be retained, a match of at least six nucleotides to both a V gene segment and a J gene segment was required. Rearrangements were classified as productive when the CDR3 lacked stop codons and remained in frame with V and J, and all other rearrangements were classified as non-productive. CDR3 was defined according to IMGT convention as the region running from the second conserved V-encoded cysteine to the conserved J-encoded phenylalanine. Sequences without an unambiguous match to a single V gene segment were excluded from the earlier analysis of about 630 of the donors. An earlier analysis of 500 to 700 of the donors classified V segments as functional when productive rearrangements were above 56.7% and as segregating when the standard deviation between donors was above 5%. A statistical classification framework was built to diagnose cytomegalovirus status from the catalog of TCR beta chain sequences. A later analysis assigned V and J genes by comparing TCR nucleotide sequences with IMGT/GENE-DB human TR gene sequences. A later analysis assigned CDR3 sequences and most-parsimonious VDJ recombination scenarios with the TCRdist pipeline. In a later analysis, every TCR beta chain was defined by the combination of its CDR3 amino acid sequence and its V-gene family, and reads without a unique V-gene family were dropped. A later analysis removed 550 to 650 highly shared, low-generation-probability nucleotide sequences to deal with suspected cross-contamination and a sequencing artifact. A later analysis calculated a clonal expansion index for each public chain from normalized within-repertoire ranks of inferred template counts. Generation probabilities in a later analysis came from a VDJ recombination model fitted to out-of-frame rearrangements, and those results were checked against IGoR. A later analysis scored TCR-TCR, TCR-HLA and TCR-CMV co-occurrence with hypergeometric tests, applying a repertoire-size bias correction to TCR pairs. In a later analysis, false discovery rates were estimated by permuting HLA or CMV assignments 20 times. In a later analysis, co-occurring TCRs were grouped with DBSCAN, and TCRdist sequence similarity was added when clustering was performed within HLA-allele-positive subsets. For co-occurrence clustering, repertoires with fewer than 30,000 or more than 120,000 public chains were excluded, along with five repertoires with anomalous nucleotide sharing. As stored in TCRdb, this immuneACCESS dataset retains in-frame rearrangements with V and J assigned. A fraction of the clones does not appear; measured against another copy, unresolved V genes explain less than half of the discrepancy, and the remainder lacks a known reason. V and J calls and clone size are given by that table; D and trimming were obtained from the DNA. The sample yields 100,000 to 150,000 clones; over 65% were counted once. The ten biggest clones cover roughly 20% of the sample.

Concerning this clone: Its antigen remains undetermined. Base quality data are lacking; no much larger clone is found one base away.

The full study reports these points: In a later analysis, HLA-associated TCR beta chains showed more clonal expansion and lower generation probabilities than non-associated chains that were equally common. Cytomegalovirus status was reported to be diagnosed by the classifier with high specificity and sensitivity in both the original and validation cohorts. Immune exposure information for the cohort was limited to CMV serostatus. The sequencing pipeline was judged likely to have produced a cluster of highly shared sequence variants as a technical artifact. A later analysis found that TCR association rates varied across HLA loci, with DRB1 alleles showing the most associated TCRs and HLA-C alleles the fewest. The study listed 150 to 200 TCR beta chains as associated with cytomegalovirus. When HLA alleles, especially DR and DQ, strongly co-occurred, attributing TCR associations to individual alleles was difficult. In an earlier analysis of over 550 of the donors, most TCR beta V segments were observed in productive rearrangements about 87% or about 30% of the time, broadly matching IMGT annotations. A later genetic analysis reported fewer N-insertions in productive TCRs among donors in an Asian-associated ancestry cluster than the roughly 690-donor mean. A further reported finding was that TCR beta sequences accurately predicted the HLA-A and HLA-B alleles for most subjects in the first cohort. V-gene and J-gene trimming of TCR beta chains was associated with a missense DCLRE1C variant in a later genetic analysis, and the association was replicated in an independent cohort. Because HLA typing was missing for some donors at each locus, association tests included only the typed subset. According to a later analysis, parvovirus B19, influenza, CMV and Epstein-Barr virus appeared linked to several top co-occurrence clusters. Across donors, most TCR sequences were observed very rarely, whereas some public TCRs were present in many individuals. Because counts were too low, some 17 rarely observed V segments, including chromosome 9 orphons, were excluded from the earlier analysis of roughly 580 of the donors. The presence/absence analyses assumed that sequencing depth was roughly uniform across donors, and that assumption may not be true. Linkage disequilibrium might explain the correlated functional status among segregating V segments, but an unknown experimental factor could not be ruled out. A later analysis associated 15,000 to 20,000 TCR beta sequences with specific HLA alleles at a false discovery rate of 0.05. A few of the identified cytomegalovirus-associated TCR beta chains were confirmed in vitro to be specific for cytomegalovirus antigens. According to a later analysis, most CMV-associated TCR beta chains appeared to be HLA-restricted, and the HLA associations seemed to be driven largely by CMV exposure. The 87-base-pair reads could not distinguish some IMGT-functional V segments, including TRBV6-2 and TRBV6-3, so those segments were excluded. The authors suggested that the approach could potentially be generalized to other disease states and immunological phenotypes. The cohort was sequenced for TCR beta chains only, and without alpha or paired-chain data the features that could be detected were limited.

In total, 666 healthy bone marrow donors made up the cohort. Cohort members were all nominally healthy when sampled, although unrecorded immune exposures were likely present. The donor tested CMV seropositive, placing the donor among the approximately 310 seropositive members of the cohort. A peripheral blood sample was collected from each donor, and TCR beta sequencing was performed on peripheral blood mononuclear cells. The Qiagen DNeasy Blood Extraction Kit was used to extract genomic DNA from the blood cell samples. Sample: PBMCs. The clonotype was recovered from a man aged 18 to 30 in good health and CMV-seropositive. This sequence uses TRBV5-8 and TRBJ2-7; 7 bases in the junction line up with TRBD2. The CDR3 region has the sequence CASSPTSQYF. Read as DNA, the sequence is TGTGCCAGCTCCCCGACTAGCCAGTACTTC. Outside the CDR3, residues come from the reference TRBV5-8 and TRBJ2-7 proteins, so the full variable domain is: EAGVTQSPTHLIKTRGQQATLRCSPISGHTSVYWYQQALGLGLQFLLWYDEGEERNRGNFPPRFSGRQFPNYSSELNVNALELEDSALYLCASSPTSQYFGPGTRLTVT.